This entry features one TCR beta chain sequence. The target antigen is unknown. This sample stems from a study of shared clonotypes between healthy human individuals. About the study: The donors, a couple of women and a few men, were aged 18 to 49.

At a deep level, the assay was run. In the sorted-subset replicate PCRs, around 200 ng DNA, roughly 30,000 T cell genomes, was used. Clones were read by immunoSEQ multiplex PCR, and TCRdb kept only the in-frame ones, dropping some. In the table there are 2 million to 2.5 million clones, around 95% of which are singletons. Study-level results: Clonotype sharing across a few donors was observed for about 5.2% of naive CD4 clonotypes.

This receptor was obtained from a man between 18 and 35 years old in good health. The sequencing input was naive CD4+ T cells sorted from blood. The sample's subset: CD45RA+ positively selected.

The CDR3 protein is CASSVGGGADTQYF. The DNA for the CDR3 is TGTGCCAGCAGTGTCGGGGGCGGCGCAGATACGCAGTATTTT. The chain joins TRBV2 to TRBJ2-3; D may correspond to TRBD1 or TRBD2 (6 bases each). V shed 4 bases and J shed 4 bases, with 12 bases lying between them. The CDR3 has 14 amino acids. The germline CDR1 and CDR2 sequences are SNHLY and FYNNEI.